Sequencing of this T cell receptor beta chain was carried out in a study of regulatory T cells in long-lasting Graves disease. To make TCR beta libraries, researchers used iRepertoire HTBI primers and Arm-PCR of CDR3 regions. Each CDR3 protein gets one entry after TCRdb re-called the multiplex PCR reads with MiXCR. The sample has approximately 400,000 distinct CDR3 sequences, roughly 24% seen once. Study-level points and caveats: With persistent disease, TRBV28, TRBJ1-2 and TRBJ2-5 were the favored segments. New patients shared over 900 public clonotypes, and persistent patients shared more, with over 2,500.

This clonotype was seen more than once but under ten times. Its specificity is unknown. The V and J ends lost 11 bases and 7 bases respectively, with 14 bases between them. Germline CDR1 LNHDA, CDR2 SQIVND (reference sequence). The CDR3 sequence is 11 residues long. Time point specified: persistent/refractory GD, antithyroid drugs over 5 years with positive TRAb. PBMC RNA was the source of the TCR library. This TCR was sampled from a woman in her forties with Graves disease. This sample comprised peripheral blood mononuclear cells (PBMCs), obtained when the disease was refractory, from a patient treated with antithyroid drugs. The genes are TRBV19 and TRBJ1-1; D remains unclear. This CDR3 reads CAALAGYEAFF. CDR3 coding DNA: TGTGCCGCCTTGGCGGGCTATGAAGCTTTCTTT.